Below are 10 T cell receptor beta chains sequenced from a single sample in a study of blood T cell repertoires in COVID-19. Sequencing was performed with immunoSEQ multiplex PCR; in TCRdb, only in-frame clones are kept and a portion is missing. This sample yields fewer than 120,000 clones, of which approximately 70% are seen a single time; under 10% belongs to the top ten. The material sequenced was peripheral blood. The receptors were gathered from a woman aged 55 to 70 with acute or convalescent COVID-19.

In its sample, this clone was seen once. The V gene is TRBV19, the J gene TRBJ1-4, with D perhaps TRBD1 (5 bases). V was clipped by 10 bases and J by 8 bases, with 23 bases between them. The CDR3 is 15 amino acids. CDR1 and CDR2 (germline): LNHDA, SQIVND (reference sequence). In nucleotides, the CDR3 is TGTGCCACTCAACCTTCGCGCAGGGATGGGGAAAAACTGTTTTTT. Encoded protein: CATQPSRRDGEKLFF.

This clone was observed a single time. V gene TRBV30 combines with J gene TRBJ2-3; D uncertain. The germline V gene has CDR1 GTSNPN and CDR2 SVGIG (reference sequence). V shed 5 bases and J shed 3 bases, with 9 bases lying between them. There are 12 residues in the CDR3. The CDR3 protein is CAWGQRTDTQYF. In DNA, the CDR3 is TGTGCCTGGGGCCAGCGAACAGATACGCAGTATTTT. Drawing the rest from reference TRBV30 and TRBJ2-3, the complete variable domain is SQTIHQWPATLVQPVGSPLSLECTVEGTSNPNLYWYRQAAGRGLQLLFYSVGIGQISSEVPQNLSASRPQDRQFILSSKKLLLSDSGFYLCAWGQRTDTQYFGPGTRLTVL.

The chain carries TRBV9 and TRBJ1-2, with D hard to call. Germline V gene sequence: CDR1 SGDLS, CDR2 YYNGEE. Trimming removed 2 bases at V and 5 bases at J, with 13 bases between. The CDR3 is made up of 14 amino acids. The DNA of the CDR3 is TGTGCCAGCAGCGTTGAGGAGGCGTTGTATGGCTACACCTTC. Translated, it gives CASSVEEALYGYTF.

This clone has a handful of counts. The chain joins TRBV7-2 to TRBJ1-2; 7 positions match TRBD1. V lost 5 bases, J lost 8 bases, and 11 bases stayed unmatched. Germline CDR1 and CDR2: SGHTA and FQGNSA. The CDR3 runs 14 residues. This CDR3 reads CASSAGQGVLGYTF. The CDR3 region has the DNA TGTGCCAGCAGCGCTGGGCAGGGGGTGTTGGGCTACACCTTC. Supplemented by reference TRBV7-2 and TRBJ1-2, the full variable domain reads GAGVSQSPSNKVTEKGKDVELRCDPISGHTALYWYRQSLGQGLEFLIYFQGNSAPDKSGLPSDRFSAERTGGSVSTLTIQRTQQEDSAVYLCASSAGQGVLGYTFGSGTRLTVV.

The chain couples TRBV15 to TRBJ1-3, with no clear D. The germline V gene has CDR1 LNHNV and CDR2 YYDKDF (reference sequence). The CDR3 spans 13 residues. Trimming took 0 bases from V and 4 from J, leaving 4 bases between them. The CDR3: CATSRDQGNTIYF. The CDR3 bases are TGTGCCACCAGCAGAGACCAAGGAAACACCATATATTTT.

The rearrangement uses TRBV6-1 and TRBJ1-1, with D uncertain. The CDR3 loop spans 14 amino acids. V gave up 2 bases and J gave up 1 base, with 8 bases separating them. From germline, CDR1 is MNHNS and CDR2 SASEGT. DNA for the CDR3: TGTGCCAGCAGTGAACTTCGGGGGAACACTGAAGCTTTCTTT. It codes for CASSELRGNTEAFF.

The V call is TRBV6-5, the J call TRBJ1-6, with TRBD1 identical over 10 bases. The CDR3 length is 15 residues. CDR1 and CDR2 (germline): MNHEY, SVGAGI. V lost 2 bases to trimming and J lost 6 bases; unmatched junction nucleotides: 1. The CDR3 DNA reads TGTGCCAGCAGTTACGGACAGGGGGTTAATTCACCCCTCCACTTT. Translated: CASSYGQGVNSPLHF.

V and J are TRBV7-9 and TRBJ2-1, with D tentatively TRBD1 (6 bases). Trimming stripped 5 bases from V and 4 bases from J, with 12 bases between. This CDR3 contains 14 residues. The germline V gene has CDR1 SEHNR and CDR2 FQNEAQ (reference sequence). CDR3 in amino acids: CASSRQQGYNEQFF. The CDR3 DNA follows: TGTGCCAGCAGCAGGCAACAGGGTTACAATGAGCAGTTCTTC.

V gene TRBV6-5 combines with J gene TRBJ1-2; D ambiguous. CDR3 length: 15 residues. Looked up from germline, CDR1 is MNHEY and CDR2 is SVGAGI. Trimming pared 0 bases from V and 0 bases from J, leaving 8 bases between. The CDR3 reads CASSYSAGSNYGYTF. As DNA, the CDR3 is TGTGCCAGCAGTTACTCGGCAGGCTCTAACTATGGCTACACCTTC.

This clone showed up just a few times. This chain uses TRBV7-6 with TRBJ1-3; the match to TRBD1 covers 9 bases. V was clipped by 4 bases and J by 5 bases; unmatched bases: 6. The length of the CDR3 is 15 residues. Germline CDR1 reads SGHVS; CDR2 reads FNYEAQ. The CDR3 DNA follows: TGTGCCAGCAGCTCTGGGGGACAGGGTAGAAACACCATATATTTT. This sequence encodes CASSSGGQGRNTIYF.